This T cell receptor beta chain was sequenced in a study of cytomegalovirus exposure and HLA in healthy donors. Germline CDR1 LNHDA, CDR2 SQIVND (reference sequence). Trimming stripped 1 base from V and 7 bases from J, with 17 bases between. There are 15 residues in the CDR3. Generated by immunoSEQ multiplex PCR, the TCRdb table keeps only in-frame clones and is missing some. This sample has 150,000 or so clones; about 87% occur once, and the top ten carry roughly 1.3%. V and J are TRBV19 and TRBJ2-7; no definite D call. Material for sequencing was PBMCs. The clonotype comes from a woman in her twenties or thirties in good health and CMV-seronegative. Here the CDR3 reads CASSIAPVRLREQYF. Written as DNA, the CDR3 is TGTGCCAGTAGTATAGCCCCGGTGAGGCTCCGGGAGCAGTACTTC.